This T cell receptor beta chain originates from a study of T cell repertoires in cytomegalovirus infection. Study-wide context: Evidence of both CMV infection and a matching HLA type came from public TCR beta signatures. Study results and caveats: The study identified carriers of CMV plus the relevant HLA from cumulative public TCR beta family frequency. HLA-C-restricted CMV clonotypes gave the most frequent clonotype in two of eight donors.

This clonotype was detected only a few times. Its matching antigen is unknown. TCRdb reprocessed the reads with MiXCR, giving one entry per CDR3 protein. The sample comprises around 490,000 distinct CDR3 sequences, approximately 25% of which are singletons, and around 13% rests with the top ten. This clonotype originated in a human donor in good health (CMV status not recorded). Some clones in this sample may be carry-over from other donors' samples. The sequencing input was PBMCs.

The CDR3 DNA reads TGTGCCACCAGCAGAGATCTAGCGGGAGGGGCCGAGCAGTTCTTC. Protein: CATSRDLAGGAEQFF. The rearrangement links TRBV15 to TRBJ2-1; 12 bases fit TRBD2. Losses at the gene ends were 0 bases for V and 10 bases for J; bases not matched to a gene: 4. This CDR3 spans 15 amino acids. Per the germline V gene, CDR1 is LNHNV and CDR2 is YYDKDF (reference sequence).